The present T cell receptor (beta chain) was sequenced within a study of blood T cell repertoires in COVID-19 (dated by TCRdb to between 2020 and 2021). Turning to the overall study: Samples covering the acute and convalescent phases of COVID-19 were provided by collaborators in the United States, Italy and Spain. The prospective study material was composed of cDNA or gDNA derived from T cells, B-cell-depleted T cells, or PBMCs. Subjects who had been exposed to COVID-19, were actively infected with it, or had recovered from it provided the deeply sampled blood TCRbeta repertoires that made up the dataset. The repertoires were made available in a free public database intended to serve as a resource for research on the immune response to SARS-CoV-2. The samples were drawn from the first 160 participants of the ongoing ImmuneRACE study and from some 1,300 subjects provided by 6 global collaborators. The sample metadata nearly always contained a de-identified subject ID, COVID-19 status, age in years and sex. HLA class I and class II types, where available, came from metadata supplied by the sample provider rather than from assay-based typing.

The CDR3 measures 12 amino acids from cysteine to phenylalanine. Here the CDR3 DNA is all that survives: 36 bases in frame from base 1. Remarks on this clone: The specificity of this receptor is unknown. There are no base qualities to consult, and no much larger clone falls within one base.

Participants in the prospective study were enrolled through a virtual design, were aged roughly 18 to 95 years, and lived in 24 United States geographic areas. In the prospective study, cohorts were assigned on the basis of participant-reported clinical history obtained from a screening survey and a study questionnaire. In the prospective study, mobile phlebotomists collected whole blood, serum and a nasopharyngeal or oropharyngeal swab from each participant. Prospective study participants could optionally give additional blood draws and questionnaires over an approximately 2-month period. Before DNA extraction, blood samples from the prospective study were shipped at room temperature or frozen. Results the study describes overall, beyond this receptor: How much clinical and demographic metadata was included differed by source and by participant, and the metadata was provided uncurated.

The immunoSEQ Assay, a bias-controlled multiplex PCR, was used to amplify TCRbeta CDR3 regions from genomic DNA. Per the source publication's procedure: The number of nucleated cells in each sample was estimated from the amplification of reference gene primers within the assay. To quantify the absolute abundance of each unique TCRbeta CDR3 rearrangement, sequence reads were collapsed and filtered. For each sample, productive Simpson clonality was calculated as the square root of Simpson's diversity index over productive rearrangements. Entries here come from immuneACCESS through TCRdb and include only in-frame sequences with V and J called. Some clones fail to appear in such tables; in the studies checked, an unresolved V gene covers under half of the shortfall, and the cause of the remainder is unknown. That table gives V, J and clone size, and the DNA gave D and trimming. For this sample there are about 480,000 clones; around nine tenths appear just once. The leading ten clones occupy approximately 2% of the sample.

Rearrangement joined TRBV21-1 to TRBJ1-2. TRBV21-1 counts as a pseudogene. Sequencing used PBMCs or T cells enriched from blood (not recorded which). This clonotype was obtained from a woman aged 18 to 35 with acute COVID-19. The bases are TGTTTGTATTCGGCGGGTGACTATGGCTACACCTTC. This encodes CLYSAGDYGYTF.